These 31 T cell receptor beta chains were all obtained from the same sample, sequenced in a study of control samples from healthy donors and cancer patients. Here immunoSEQ multiplex PCR was the method, and the copy in TCRdb shows in-frame clones only, minus some. The sample shows some 67,000 clones, more than 75% of them seen only once. Material: PBMCs. These receptors all come from a woman aged 45-65 years with head and neck cancer.

This clone was observed a single time. The rearrangement uses TRBV2 and TRBJ1-1; 10 bases map to TRBD1. The V gene end was trimmed by 9 bases and the J gene end by 1 base; junction bases not matched to a gene: 8. CDR1 and CDR2 from the germline V gene are SNHLY and FYNNEI. The CDR3 runs 15 residues. DNA for the CDR3: TGTGCCAGTCCGACAGGGGGCAGCAGGAACACTGAAGCTTTCTTT. Its translation: CASPTGGSRNTEAFF. The full variable domain, completed using reference TRBV2 and TRBJ1-1, is EPEVTQTPSHQVTQMGQEVILRCVPISNHLYFYWYRQILGQKVEFLVSFYNNEISEKSEIFDDQFSVERPDGSNFTLKIRSTKLEDSAMYFCASPTGGSRNTEAFFGQGTRLTVV.

The chain combines TRBV28 with TRBJ1-1; D is perhaps TRBD1 (5 bases). Germline loops: CDR1 MDHEN, CDR2 SYDVKM. CDR3 length: 16 amino acids. The V end was cut by 5 bases, the J end by 2 bases, with 18 bases between. In nucleotides, the CDR3 is TGTGCCAGCAGTCCCCCAGGGAGGTGGCTCAACACTGAAGCTTTCTTT. This gives the protein CASSPPGRWLNTEAFF.

The rearrangement uses TRBV11-1 and TRBJ1-1; D remains ambiguous. The V end was cut by 5 bases, the J end by 5 bases, with 21 bases between. This CDR3 comprises 16 residues. Germline V gene sequence: CDR1 SGHAT, CDR2 FQDESV (reference sequence). The CDR3 sequence is CASSRSNLGAGTEAFF. CDR3 nucleotide sequence: TGTGCCAGCAGCCGGAGTAATTTGGGCGCGGGGACTGAAGCTTTCTTT.

The gene calls are TRBV6-4 and TRBJ2-6; D may be TRBD2 (6 bases). This CDR3 contains 16 residues. From germline, CDR1 is MRHNA and CDR2 SNTAGT. The V gene lost 6 bases and the J gene lost 3 bases, with 15 bases spanning the gap. CDR3 coding DNA: TGTGCCAGCAGCAAAGGGGAGGCTAGTGGGGCCAACGTCCTGACTTTC. Amino acids: CASSKGEASGANVLTF.

The genes are TRBV10-1 and TRBJ2-3; TRBD2 might be the D (6 bases). Trimming removed 2 bases at V and 10 bases at J, with 13 bases between. The CDR3 runs 13 residues. The germline V gene encodes CDR1 WNHNN and CDR2 SYGVQD (reference sequence). CDR3 in amino acids: CASSEEPSAAQYF. The CDR3 coding sequence is TGCGCCAGCAGTGAGGAACCTAGCGCGGCGCAGTATTTT.

V usage is TRBV5-4 and J usage is TRBJ2-3; D may match TRBD1 or TRBD2 (5 bases each). The CDR3 loop spans 15 amino acids. Trimming cost V 4 bases and J 2 bases, with 14 bases left between them. From germline, CDR1 is SGHNT and CDR2 YYREEE (reference sequence). The CDR3 nucleotides read TGTGCCAGCAGCCTTACGGGACCATCCACAGATACGCAGTATTTT. Translation gives CASSLTGPSTDTQYF. Full variable domain (rest looked up from reference TRBV5-4 and TRBJ2-3): ETGVTQSPTHLIKTRGQQVTLRCSSQSGHNTVSWYQQALGQGPQFIFQYYREEENGRGNFPPRFSGLQFPNYSSELNVNALELDDSALYLCASSLTGPSTDTQYFGPGTRLTVL.

The chain has TRBV9 and TRBJ2-7; D ambiguous. CDR1 SGDLS and CDR2 YYNGEE come from the germline V gene. V lost 4 bases, J lost 5 bases, and 13 bases lay in between. CDR3 length: 13 residues. CDR3 DNA sequence: TGTGCCAGCAGCTCACGGGTTTCAAACGAGCAGTACTTC. Amino acid sequence: CASSSRVSNEQYF.

This clone was recorded only once. This chain uses TRBV7-6 with TRBJ2-2; D possibly corresponds to TRBD1 (6 bases). Germline V gives CDR1 SGHVS, CDR2 FNYEAQ. This CDR3 is built from 18 residues. Trimming cost V 6 bases and J 2 bases, with 22 bases left between them. The CDR3 reads CASSYTPPTGLNTGELFF. The CDR3 DNA reads as TGTGCCAGCAGTTACACCCCCCCCACAGGGTTAAACACCGGGGAGCTGTTTTTT.

This clone was counted once. The V call is TRBV13, the J call TRBJ2-3; TRBD2 agrees at 8 bases. J gave up 5 bases and V 5 bases, and 3 bases lay outside the gene matches. In germline, CDR1 is PRHDT, CDR2 FYEKMQ (reference sequence). The CDR3 is 13 amino acids. In DNA, the CDR3 is TGTGCCAGCAGCCCGGGGGGGGTAGATACGCAGTATTTT. Translating it yields CASSPGGVDTQYF.

This clone was detected a few times. The chain is built from TRBV5-1 and TRBJ2-1, with a weak D call TRBD1 (6 bases). The CDR3 consists of 13 residues. Germline V CDR1 and CDR2: SGHRS, YFSETQ. Trimming left V 0 bases short and J 11 bases short, with 12 bases between. The CDR3 region has the DNA TGCGCCAGCAGCTTGGGCACAGGGTTTAAGCAGTTCTTC. It yields the protein CASSLGTGFKQFF.

V is TRBV7-2 and J is TRBJ1-2, with a possible D match to TRBD1 (6 bases). V shed 5 bases and J shed 5 bases, with 9 bases lying between them. The CDR3 extends over 12 amino acids. Germline V lookup: CDR1 SGHTA, CDR2 FQGNSA. CDR3 sequence (DNA): TGTGCCAGCAGCGGACAGAGGTATGGCTACACCTTC. Amino acids: CASSGQRYGYTF.

This clone was found a few times. The chain recombines TRBV7-8 with TRBJ1-4; the match to TRBD1 covers 7 bases. V was clipped by 3 bases and J by 5 bases; unmatched bases: 3. From germline, CDR1 is SGHVS and CDR2 FQNEAQ. The CDR3 runs to 14 residues. CDR3: CASSLGQPNEKLFF. The CDR3 nucleotides read TGTGCCAGCAGCTTGGGACAGCCAAATGAAAAACTGTTTTTT.

About this clone itself: An end of the junction differs from the germline gene, which may be a read error. This CDR3 is also generated by other DNA sequences in the sample. The CDR3, as DNA: TGTGCCAGCAGCCTAGGACAGGGCAACACTGAAGCCTTCTTT. Translation gives CASSLGQGNTEAFF. The V gene is TRBV11-1, the J gene TRBJ1-1, with 8 bases aligning to TRBD1. This CDR3 has 14 amino acids. Germline V gene data show CDR1 as SGHAT and CDR2 as FQDESV (reference sequence). The full variable domain, completed using reference TRBV11-1 and TRBJ1-1, is EAEVAQSPRYKITEKSQAVAFWCDPISGHATLYWYRQILGQGPELLVQFQDESVVDDSQLPKDRFSAERLKGVDSTLKIQPAELGDSAMYLCASSLGQGNTEAFFGQGTRLTVV.

This rearrangement joins TRBV28 to TRBJ1-6, with D possibly being TRBD1 (6 bases). The CDR3 totals 15 residues. CDR1 and CDR2 from the germline V gene are MDHEN and SYDVKM. V gave up 6 bases and J gave up 17 bases, with 26 bases separating them. The CDR3 loop reads CASSLVTGINSPFHF. The DNA for the CDR3 is TGTGCCAGCAGCTTGGTGACAGGAATTAATTCACCTTTCCACTTT.

This clone was seen only a few times. CDR3 protein: CASSRDRTDTGELFF. CDR3 in DNA: TGTGCCAGCAGCCGAGACAGGACCGACACCGGGGAGCTGTTTTTT. This chain joins TRBV7-8 and TRBJ2-2; possibly TRBD1 for D (6 bases). The CDR3 spans 15 residues. The V gene's germline CDR1 is SGHVS and CDR2 FQNEAQ. Between the trimmed V and J ends, which lost 5 bases and 3 bases, there was a span of 13 bases. The variable domain in full, completed from reference TRBV7-8 and TRBJ2-2, reads GAGVSQSPRYKVAKRGQDVALRCDPISGHVSLFWYQQALGQGPEFLTYFQNEAQLDKSGLPSDRFFAERPEGSVSTLKIQRTQQEDSAVYLCASSRDRTDTGELFFGEGSRLTVL.

This clone was detected only once. This chain links TRBV2 with TRBJ2-3; 11 nucleotides align to TRBD2. Germline CDR1 SNHLY, CDR2 FYNNEI. V trimming: 6 bases; J trimming: 2 bases; junction bases outside the gene matches: 4. The CDR3 has 15 residues. In DNA form, the CDR3 reads TGTGCCAGCAGGGGACTAGCGGCCCTCACAGATACGCAGTATTTT. Amino acid sequence: CASRGLAALTDTQYF. The variable domain in full, with the rest retrieved from reference TRBV2 and TRBJ2-3, is EPEVTQTPSHQVTQMGQEVILRCVPISNHLYFYWYRQILGQKVEFLVSFYNNEISEKSEIFDDQFSVERPDGSNFTLKIRSTKLEDSAMYFCASRGLAALTDTQYFGPGTRLTVL.

This sequence joins TRBV2 and TRBJ2-7, with D maybe TRBD1 (6 bases). Germline loops: CDR1 SNHLY, CDR2 FYNNEI. Trimming cost V 2 bases and J 0 bases, with 11 bases left between them. The CDR3 sequence is 15 residues long. Written as DNA, the CDR3 is TGTGCCAGCAGTGAACGGGACACACCCTCCTACGAGCAGTACTTC. Translating it yields CASSERDTPSYEQYF. Complete variable domain (other parts from reference TRBV2 and TRBJ2-7): EPEVTQTPSHQVTQMGQEVILRCVPISNHLYFYWYRQILGQKVEFLVSFYNNEISEKSEIFDDQFSVERPDGSNFTLKIRSTKLEDSAMYFCASSERDTPSYEQYFGPGTRLTVT.

The chain joins TRBV5-4 to TRBJ2-7, with no clear D. The CDR3 is 15 amino acids. Trimming took 1 base from V and 0 from J, leaving 11 bases between them. In germline, CDR1 is SGHNT, CDR2 YYREEE (reference sequence). This CDR3 reads CASSLRVGISYEQYF. The CDR3 DNA reads TGTGCCAGCAGCTTGAGGGTAGGGATCTCCTACGAGCAGTACTTC.

The V gene is TRBV27, the J gene TRBJ1-6; 7 nucleotides agree with TRBD1. V shed 6 bases and J 5 bases; nucleotides not matched to a gene: 16. Germline V gene data show CDR1 as MNHEY and CDR2 as SMNVEV (reference sequence). This CDR3 has 18 residues. CDR3 protein: CASRFRQGPDGNNSPLHF. The CDR3 bases are TGTGCCAGCAGATTTCGACAGGGCCCAGACGGGAATAATTCACCCCTCCACTTT.

Written as DNA, the CDR3 is TGTGCCAGCTCACCACCGGCGGGGGGGCAATTTGAGCAGTTCTTC. Translating gives CASSPPAGGQFEQFF. The chain carries TRBV18 and TRBJ2-1, with 9 bases fitting TRBD2. The germline V gene encodes CDR1 KGHSH and CDR2 LQKENI. With 0 bases clipped from V and 9 bases from J, the junction kept 6 bases outside the gene matches. The CDR3 runs 15 residues. The entire variable domain, with the rest obtained from reference TRBV18 and TRBJ2-1, is as follows: NAGVMQNPRHLVRRRGQEARLRCSPMKGHSHVYWYRQLPEEGLKFMVYLQKENIIDESGMPKERFSAEFPKEGPSILRIQQVVRGDSAAYFCASSPPAGGQFEQFFGPGTRLTVL.

The chain is built from TRBV7-8 and TRBJ2-3, with TRBD2 matching over 9 bases. V was clipped by 5 bases and J by 5 bases; unmatched bases: 5. Germline CDR1 is SGHVS and CDR2 is FQNEAQ. CDR3 length: 14 residues. The CDR3 DNA reads as TGTGCCAGCAGCCCGGGACTAGCCGGAGATACGCAGTATTTT. This sequence encodes CASSPGLAGDTQYF.

This chain links TRBV28 with TRBJ2-1, with D possibly being TRBD2 (5 bases). The CDR3 extends over 14 amino acids. V shed 4 bases and J shed 4 bases, with 11 bases lying between them. Per the germline V gene, CDR1 is MDHEN and CDR2 is SYDVKM. The CDR3 loop is CASSWSGEYNEQFF. CDR3 nucleotide sequence: TGTGCCAGCAGTTGGAGCGGAGAATACAATGAGCAGTTCTTC.

CDR3 sequence (DNA): TGTGCCAGCACACAGGGGGCTGGCTTGGGGGGCACAGATACGCAGTATTTT. Translation: CASTQGAGLGGTDTQYF. The chain recombines TRBV11-2 with TRBJ2-3; 9 nucleotides line up with TRBD1. V trimming: 7 bases; J trimming: 1 base; junction bases outside the gene matches: 12. This CDR3 has 17 amino acids. Germline lookup yields CDR1 SGHAT and CDR2 FQNNGV.

This clone showed up just once. The chain employs TRBV4-3 and TRBJ2-3; D might be TRBD2 (7 bases). V was trimmed by 4 bases and J by 1 base, leaving 15 bases between them. Germline V CDR1 and CDR2: LGHNA, YSLEER. The CDR3 runs 16 residues. Written as DNA, the CDR3 is TGCGCCAGCAGCCGCCTGTCGGGGGGCCGCACAGATACGCAGTATTTT. Protein product: CASSRLSGGRTDTQYF.

The chain employs TRBV30 and TRBJ1-1; 8 positions match TRBD1. V trimming: 3 bases; J trimming: 5 bases; junction bases outside the gene matches: 2. The germline gives CDR1 GTSNPN, CDR2 SVGIG (reference sequence). The CDR3 spans 12 residues. The CDR3 reads CAWSRGLTEAFF. Written as DNA, the CDR3 is TGTGCCTGGAGCAGGGGGCTAACTGAAGCTTTCTTT. The full variable domain, completed using reference TRBV30 and TRBJ1-1, is SQTIHQWPATLVQPVGSPLSLECTVEGTSNPNLYWYRQAAGRGLQLLFYSVGIGQISSEVPQNLSASRPQDRQFILSSKKLLLSDSGFYLCAWSRGLTEAFFGQGTRLTVV.

This clone showed up just once. This chain uses TRBV28 with TRBJ1-5; no clear D. The V gene's germline CDR1 is MDHEN and CDR2 SYDVKM. The V end was cut by 5 bases, the J end by 10 bases, with 12 bases between. There are 12 residues in the CDR3. The CDR3 DNA reads as TGTGCCAGCAGTCCCAATCTATTTCCCCAGCATTTT. As protein: CASSPNLFPQHF. Variable domain in full (rest from reference TRBV28 and TRBJ1-5): DVKVTQSSRYLVKRTGEKVFLECVQDMDHENMFWYRQDPGLGLRLIYFSYDVKMKEKGDIPEGYSVSREKKERFSLILESASTNQTSMYLCASSPNLFPQHFGDGTRLSIL.

The CDR3: CASSQYNNEQFF. The CDR3 nucleotides are TGTGCCAGCAGCCAGTACAACAATGAGCAGTTCTTC. The chain links TRBV3-1 (or the pseudogene TRBV3-2) to TRBJ2-1; D is unclear. Trimming removed 3 bases from V and 5 bases from J, with 5 bases in between. The germline gives CDR1 LGHDT, CDR2 YNNKEL (reference sequence). The CDR3 spans 12 residues.

The genes are TRBV30 and TRBJ1-1, with TRBD1 matching over 10 bases. CDR1 is GTSNPN and CDR2 is SVGIG in the germline V gene (reference sequence). This CDR3 region has 17 residues. With V trimmed by 1 base and J by 0 bases, 8 bases remained unmatched. The CDR3 loop reads CAWSDLDRGWMNTEAFF. Written as DNA, the CDR3 is TGTGCCTGGAGTGATCTGGACAGGGGGTGGATGAACACTGAAGCTTTCTTT.

Turning to this clone: Other DNA sequences in the same sample also yield this CDR3. The chain combines TRBV18 with TRBJ2-7; D is possibly TRBD1 (5 bases). Trimming cost V 0 bases and J 2 bases, with 8 bases left between them. The CDR3 loop spans 14 amino acids. Germline V lookup: CDR1 KGHSH, CDR2 LQKENI. Here the CDR3 DNA reads TGTGCCAGCTCACCACCGGCAGGGACCTACGAGCAGTACTTC. It codes for CASSPPAGTYEQYF.

As concerns this clone: Other DNA variants within this sample encode the same CDR3. V gene TRBV5-1 combines with J gene TRBJ2-7, with no clear D. Germline assignment: CDR1 SGHRS and CDR2 YFSETQ. The CDR3 is 12 residues long. Trimming shortened V by 0 bases and J by 3 bases, and 4 bases separated the two germline ends. In DNA form, the CDR3 reads TGCGCCAGCAGCTTGGTTGGCTACGAGCAGTACTTC. Its translation: CASSLVGYEQYF.

The V gene is TRBV19, the J gene TRBJ1-5; no clear D gene. The germline V and J ends were trimmed by 5 bases and 7 bases, with 12 bases remaining between them. The germline V gene encodes CDR1 LNHDA and CDR2 SQIVND (reference sequence). The CDR3 contains 13 residues. The CDR3 here is CASSGTARQPQHF. CDR3 bases: TGTGCCAGTAGTGGTACAGCAAGGCAGCCCCAGCATTTT.